This TCR beta chain was obtained from a study of beta chain features in type 1 diabetes. One heparinised draw of blood, averaging about 116 mL, came from each donor. All of the isolated RNA was reverse transcribed, so expressed TCRB transcripts were sequenced. The read count averaged around 3.6 million across naive, central memory and regulatory T cell samples. Sequencing used immunoSEQ multiplex PCR; TCRdb keeps in-frame clones, though not all of them. Counted here are 300,000 to 350,000 clones, approximately 8% occurring once; the ten biggest clones make up less than 0.45%. This clone was observed a few times. Germline assignment: CDR1 SGDLS and CDR2 YYNGEE. This CDR3 has 16 amino acids. V lost 2 bases to trimming and J lost 3 bases; unmatched junction nucleotides: 7.

The chain uses TRBV9 and TRBJ2-2; 7 nucleotides align to TRBD1. Sequenced: central memory CD4+ T cells from blood. This TCR derives from a young woman in good health. The CDR3 DNA is TGTGCCAGCAGCGTCGTCGGACAGGTGCACACCGGGGAGCTGTTTTTT. Its translation is CASSVVGQVHTGELFF. The variable domain in full, with the rest retrieved from reference TRBV9 and TRBJ2-2, is DSGVTQTPKHLITATGQRVTLRCSPRSGDLSVYWYQQSLDQGLQFLIQYYNGEERAKGNILERFSAQQFPDLHSELNLSSLELGDSALYFCASSVVGQVHTGELFFGEGSRLTVL.